This TCR beta chain came from a study of graft-versus-host responses after intestinal transplantation. Whole-study context: Recipients were given multivisceral, liver-intestinal, or isolated intestinal transplants. The recipients all started with anti-thymocyte globulin induction and then took tacrolimus and steroids for 3 to 4 years.

Study observations and caveats: Levels of circulating GvH clones at their peak were associated with early post-transplant HvG declines. Allografts of patients with graft-donor T cell macrochimerism showed high graft-versus-host to host-versus-graft clone ratios.

After removal of 0 bases from V and 5 bases from J, the junction contained 6 bases not matched to a gene. Per germline, CDR1 LGHNA and CDR2 YNFKEQ. CDR3 length: 17 amino acids. A remark on this clone: Its matching antigen is unknown.

Using immunoSEQ multiplex PCR, the repertoire was profiled, and TCRdb retains in-frame clones only, with some absent. The sample has over 100,000 clones, about 92% seen once. The sequence derives from a human donor who was the organ donor for an intestinal transplant. The source was unstimulated CD4+ T cells sorted from spleen or lymph node cells, collected before transplant. The chain uses TRBV4-2 and TRBJ2-1; 11 bases map to TRBD2. The CDR3 DNA reads TGTGCCAGCAGCCAAGATTCGTCGGGACTAGCGGACAATGAGCAGTTCTTC. This codes for CASSQDSSGLADNEQFF.